This is a list of T cell receptor beta chains from one sample in a study of T cell responses to AZD1222 COVID-19 vaccine. Assay used: immunoSEQ multiplex PCR; TCRdb lists only in-frame clones, some missing. The sample carries about 220,000 clones, about 93% recorded once. Sequencing was performed on peripheral blood, taken on day 0 of MenACWY control vaccination. Receptors were obtained from an adult in good health. Each CDR3 is given with its conserved first and last residue. D genes are given only for firm matches. Not every row has a clone size; where given, it reads once, few, many or a size class.

TRBJ2-7 | TRBV27 | NA | NA | CASSRGIVRYEQYF | TGTGCCAGCAGTCGAGGGATCGTTCGCTACGAGCAGTACTTC
TRBJ1-2 | TRBV6-2/TRBV6-3 | NA | NA | CASSWEVIYGHTF | TGTGCCAGCAGTTGGGAGGTTATATATGGCCACACCTTC
TRBJ2-6 | TRBV28 | NA | NA | CASTRAGANVLTF | TGTGCCAGCACCAGGGCCGGGGCCAACGTCCTGACTTTC
TRBJ2-5 | TRBV6-1 | TRBD1 | NA | CASSEGQGVETQYF | TGTGCCAGCAGTGAAGGGCAGGGGGTAGAGACCCAGTACTTC
TRBJ1-2 | TRBV25-1 | NA | NA | CASSDPGTVNYGYTF | TGTGCCAGCAGCGATCCCGGGACCGTGAACTATGGCTACACCTTC
TRBJ2-3 | TRBV9 | TRBD2 | NA | CASSSSGEGDTQYF | TGTGCCAGCAGCTCGAGCGGGGAGGGAGATACGCAGTATTTT
TRBJ2-1 | TRBV14 | TRBD1 | NA | CASSQGWDRDVRNEQFF | TGTGCCAGCAGCCAAGGTTGGGACAGGGATGTGAGGAATGAGCAGTTCTTC
TRBJ2-7 | TRBV3-1/TRBV3-2 | TRBD1 | NA | CASSLGTGPYEQYF | TGTGCCAGCAGCCTAGGGACAGGGCCCTACGAGCAGTACTTC
TRBJ1-5 | TRBV19 | NA | NA | CASRGGTPNQPQHF | TGTGCCAGTAGGGGAGGGACACCCAATCAGCCCCAGCATTTT
TRBJ1-6 | TRBV9 | NA | once | CASSVALGALHF | TGTGCCAGCAGCGTTGCCTTGGGAGCCCTCCACTTT
TRBJ2-4 | TRBV5-1 | NA | NA | CASMGVRQNIQYF | TGCGCCAGCATGGGGGTACGACAAAACATTCAGTACTTC
TRBJ2-3 | TRBV5-1 | TRBD2 | NA | CATSRGGTDTQYF | TGCGCCACGTCCCGGGGGGGCACAGATACGCAGTATTTT
TRBJ2-2 | TRBV19 | TRBD1 | NA | CASSPGTGATNTGELFF | TGTGCCAGTAGCCCCGGGACAGGGGCCACTAACACCGGGGAGCTGTTTTTT
TRBJ2-7 | TRBV10-1 | NA | NA | CASSESGAYEQYF | TGCGCCAGCAGTGAGTCGGGGGCCTACGAGCAGTACTTC
TRBJ1-2 | TRBV5-4 | NA | NA | CASSLAGSYGYTF | TGTGCCAGCAGCTTGGCAGGGAGCTATGGCTACACCTTC
TRBJ1-3 | TRBV7-2 | NA | NA | CASSRDSFGNTIYF | TGTGCCAGCTCCCGAGACAGTTTTGGAAACACCATATATTTT